This T cell receptor (beta chain) derives from a study of T cell responses to AZD1222 COVID-19 vaccine. About the research overall: Pooled in the analysis were second doses at about 4 or about 12 weeks. Study outcomes and limitations: Regions 160-218 and 743-854 dominated among vaccine-associated CD4 TCRs spanning spike. The sample set comprised mostly white British donors with more females, and clonal diversity was possibly underestimated. Among AZD1222 vaccinees, only 5 to 7 were seropositive at baseline.

The CDR3 loop spans 15 amino acids. V gave up 0 bases and J gave up 0 bases, with 11 bases separating them. Germline CDR1 GTSNPN, CDR2 SVGIG (reference sequence). Using immunoSEQ multiplex PCR, the repertoire was profiled, and TCRdb retains in-frame clones only, with some absent. Among about 150,000 clones listed, 91% were seen once. A word on this clone: What it recognizes is unknown.

The sample was peripheral blood, taken on day 0 of AZD1222 vaccination. The sequence came from an adult in good health. The genes are TRBV30 and TRBJ1-1; TRBD1 is a possible D gene (5 bases). The CDR3 loop reads CAWSVWGGMNTEAFF. The CDR3 DNA follows: TGTGCCTGGAGTGTATGGGGGGGGATGAACACTGAAGCTTTCTTT.